The 12 T cell receptor beta chains presented below share a single source sample, sequenced in a study of identifying expanded T cells in peripheral blood. Measured with immunoSEQ multiplex PCR; TCRdb has only the in-frame clones, and not every one. Among 95,000 or so clones listed, around 87% were seen once. The sequenced sample consisted of blood. These receptor sequences come from a person between 18 and 69 years old in good health.

The chain links TRBV10-3 to TRBJ2-1; 14 nucleotides agree with TRBD2. V lost 6 bases and J lost 4; bases outside the gene matches: 23. The CDR3 runs to 22 residues. Germline V gene data show CDR1 as ENHRY and CDR2 as SYGVKD. In nucleotides, the CDR3 is TGTGCCATCAGGCCCGGGACTAGCGGGGGCCGGGGTGGATCGGCGGCTTACAATGAGCAGTTCTTC. Its protein product is CAIRPGTSGGRGGSAAYNEQFF.

The rearrangement joins TRBV12-5 to TRBJ1-4; possibly TRBD1 for D (6 bases). Germline V lookup: CDR1 LGHNT, CDR2 FRNRAP. V lost 1 base to trimming and J lost 4 bases, with 16 bases between them. This CDR3 spans 17 amino acids. The CDR3 DNA reads as TGTGCTAGTGGTTTGGATACAGGGCGACGGGTTAATGAAAAACTGTTTTTT. Protein: CASGLDTGRRVNEKLFF.

The chain joins TRBV5-1 to TRBJ2-1; D unresolved. This CDR3 spans 11 amino acids. Trimming took 2 bases from V and 4 from J, leaving 1 base between them. Germline-derived CDR1 and CDR2 are SGHRS and YFSETQ. The CDR3 reads CASSFYNEQFF. In DNA form, the CDR3 reads TGCGCCAGCAGCTTTTACAATGAGCAGTTCTTC. The variable domain in full, completed from reference TRBV5-1 and TRBJ2-1, reads KAGVTQTPRYLIKTRGQQVTLSCSPISGHRSVSWYQQTPGQGLQFLFEYFSETQRNKGNFPGRFSGRQFSNSRSEMNVSTLELGDSALYLCASSFYNEQFFGPGTRLTVL.

The V and J genes are TRBV7-2 and TRBJ1-5, with D unresolved. The germline V gene has CDR1 SGHTA and CDR2 FQGNSA. The CDR3 length is 12 residues. Between the trimmed V and J ends, which lost 4 bases and 5 bases, there was a span of 6 bases. The CDR3, as DNA: TGTGCCAGCAGCTCAATGGATCAGCCCCAGCATTTT. Amino acid sequence: CASSSMDQPQHF.

The chain combines TRBV5-1 with TRBJ1-1; perhaps TRBD1 as D (6 bases). Trimming took off 0 bases at V and 8 bases at J, with 11 bases between the two ends. This CDR3 comprises 13 residues. Germline V gives CDR1 SGHRS, CDR2 YFSETQ. CDR3 protein: CASSLGPGTEAFF. DNA of the CDR3: TGCGCCAGCAGCTTGGGACCCGGGACAGAAGCTTTCTTT.

This chain uses TRBV11-2 with TRBJ2-7; no firm D call. Between the trimmed V and J ends, which lost 3 bases and 7 bases, there was a span of 13 bases. CDR1 SGHAT and CDR2 FQNNGV come from the germline V gene. The CDR3 is 13 amino acids. The CDR3 sequence is CASSFGAIQEQYF. The DNA for the CDR3 is TGTGCCAGCAGCTTTGGAGCCATTCAAGAGCAGTACTTC.

The V and J genes are TRBV4-2 and TRBJ2-1, with TRBD1 identical over 7 bases. The CDR3 sequence is 17 residues long. Germline assignment: CDR1 LGHNA and CDR2 YNFKEQ. J lost 3 bases, V lost 0 bases, and 8 bases had no gene match. The DNA for the CDR3 is TGTGCCAGCAGCCAAGATATACAGGGGTTCGGCTACAATGAGCAGTTCTTC. It is translated as CASSQDIQGFGYNEQFF.

This clone was observed a single time. This sequence joins TRBV18 and TRBJ2-7; D gene unclear. Per germline, CDR1 KGHSH and CDR2 LQKENI. The V end was cut by 5 bases, the J end by 3 bases, with 8 bases between. The CDR3 sequence is 12 residues long. CDR3 sequence: CASSSQNYEQYF. CDR3 DNA: TGTGCCAGCTCATCACAAAACTACGAGCAGTACTTC.

The chain links TRBV6-5 to TRBJ2-1; TRBD2 is a possible D gene (5 bases). Trimming left V 2 bases short and J 3 bases short, with 14 bases between. This CDR3 has 16 amino acids. Germline CDR1 and CDR2: MNHEY and SVGAGI. Written as DNA, the CDR3 is TGTGCCAGCAGTTACGAGGGCGACTTAAACTACAATGAGCAGTTCTTC. Its protein product is CASSYEGDLNYNEQFF.

The gene calls are TRBV10-1 and TRBJ2-3; D unclear. The CDR3 extends over 15 amino acids. CDR1 and CDR2 (germline): WNHNN, SYGVQD (reference sequence). V lost 5 bases, J lost 2 bases, and 14 bases lay in between. The CDR3 sequence is CASSFPEPLTDTQYF. DNA for the CDR3: TGCGCCAGCAGTTTCCCGGAACCTCTCACAGATACGCAGTATTTT.

The rearrangement links TRBV5-5 to TRBJ1-5; 8 bases agree with TRBD1. This CDR3 region has 16 residues. Germline V CDR1 and CDR2: SGHKS, YYEKEE (reference sequence). J lost 6 bases, V lost 1 base, and 9 bases had no gene match. CDR3 DNA sequence: TGTGCCAGCAGCTTGACCCGGGACAGGAGTTTTCAGCCCCAGCATTTT. Amino acid sequence: CASSLTRDRSFQPQHF.

V and J are TRBV11-3 and TRBJ1-6, with 8 bases matching TRBD1. CDR3 size: 14 residues. The V and J ends lost 3 bases and 10 bases, in that order; junction bases with no gene match: 5. Germline V gene data show CDR1 as SGHNT and CDR2 as YENEEA. In DNA form, the CDR3 reads TGTGCCAGCAGCTTTGGACAGGGTGACTCACCCCTCCACTTT. Residues: CASSFGQGDSPLHF.